This is a list of T cell receptor beta chains from one sample in a study of radiotherapy plus CTLA-4 blockade in lung cancer. Repertoires were generated with immunoSEQ multiplex PCR, while TCRdb's copy carries only in-frame clones and drops some. The sample lists around 86,000 clones; roughly 87% were seen once. Sequences were derived from peripheral blood, sampled from a patient treated with radiotherapy plus ipilimumab. These receptors all stem from a human donor with non-small cell lung cancer who had stable disease on radiotherapy plus ipilimumab. Both conserved end residues are part of each CDR3. The order of the fields is CDR3 length, V gene, clone size, D gene, J gene, CDR3 protein, CDR3 DNA. The D gene is left open where the match is weak. Part of the rows lack a size; the others show once, few, many or a class for expanded clones.

CDR3 length: 13; V gene: TRBV6-6; clone size: NA; D gene: NA; J gene: TRBJ1-1; CDR3 protein: CASSYYRDTEAFF; CDR3 DNA: TGTGCCAGCAGTTACTACAGGGACACTGAAGCTTTCTTT
CDR3 length: 18; V gene: TRBV7-8; clone size: NA; D gene: NA; J gene: TRBJ1-5; CDR3 protein: CASSFAAGQSYSNQPQHF; CDR3 DNA: TGTGCCAGCAGCTTCGCGGCAGGACAGTCTTATAGCAATCAGCCCCAGCATTTT
CDR3 length: 14; V gene: TRBV18; clone size: NA; D gene: NA; J gene: TRBJ2-7; CDR3 protein: CASSPGVNPYEQYF; CDR3 DNA: TGTGCCAGCTCACCAGGAGTAAATCCCTACGAGCAGTACTTC
CDR3 length: 12; V gene: TRBV2; clone size: NA; D gene: NA; J gene: TRBJ2-3; CDR3 protein: CASSEWAPKQYF; CDR3 DNA: TGTGCCAGCAGTGAATGGGCCCCGAAGCAGTATTTT
CDR3 length: 13; V gene: TRBV5-1; clone size: NA; D gene: NA; J gene: TRBJ2-7; CDR3 protein: CASSLPGIGEQYF; CDR3 DNA: TGCGCCAGCAGCTTGCCGGGCATCGGCGAGCAGTACTTC
CDR3 length: 14; V gene: TRBV5-1; clone size: NA; D gene: NA; J gene: TRBJ2-3; CDR3 protein: CASLGTRGTDTQYF; CDR3 DNA: TGCGCCAGCCTCGGGACAAGAGGCACAGATACGCAGTATTTT
CDR3 length: 14; V gene: TRBV10-1; clone size: NA; D gene: NA; J gene: TRBJ2-7; CDR3 protein: CASSPLGGRTEQYF; CDR3 DNA: TGCGCCAGCAGCCCATTGGGGGGTAGGACAGAGCAGTACTTC
CDR3 length: 17; V gene: TRBV5-6; clone size: NA; D gene: TRBD1; J gene: TRBJ2-5; CDR3 protein: CASSTWTGARLQETQYF; CDR3 DNA: TGTGCCAGCAGCACCTGGACAGGGGCCCGACTCCAAGAGACCCAGTACTTC
CDR3 length: 15; V gene: TRBV7-7; clone size: NA; D gene: NA; J gene: TRBJ1-1; CDR3 protein: CASSPIRTGKVEAFF; CDR3 DNA: TGTGCTAGCAGCCCGATCCGAACAGGCAAAGTAGAAGCTTTCTTT
CDR3 length: 14; V gene: TRBV28; clone size: NA; D gene: TRBD2; J gene: TRBJ2-1; CDR3 protein: CASSPGLANNEQFF; CDR3 DNA: TGTGCCAGCAGTCCGGGACTAGCTAACAATGAGCAGTTCTTC
CDR3 length: 11; V gene: TRBV14; clone size: NA; D gene: NA; J gene: TRBJ1-2; CDR3 protein: CASSQDTGYTF; CDR3 DNA: TGTGCCAGCAGCCAAGATACCGGCTACACCTTC
CDR3 length: 13; V gene: TRBV9; clone size: once; D gene: NA; J gene: TRBJ1-1; CDR3 protein: CASSVVVNTEAFF; CDR3 DNA: TGTGCCAGCAGCGTAGTAGTGAACACTGAAGCTTTCTTT
CDR3 length: 11; V gene: TRBV7-9; clone size: few; D gene: NA; J gene: TRBJ2-3; CDR3 protein: CASSSQDTQYF; CDR3 DNA: TGTGCCAGCAGCTCCCAGGATACGCAGTATTTT
CDR3 length: 14; V gene: TRBV4-2; clone size: NA; D gene: NA; J gene: TRBJ1-1; CDR3 protein: CASSPPGGGTEAFF; CDR3 DNA: TGTGCCAGCAGCCCTCCGGGTGGGGGAACTGAAGCTTTCTTT
CDR3 length: 15; V gene: TRBV2; clone size: NA; D gene: TRBD2; J gene: TRBJ2-7; CDR3 protein: CASSGRTSGSYEQYF; CDR3 DNA: TGTGCCAGCAGTGGCCGGACTAGCGGCTCCTACGAGCAGTACTTC
CDR3 length: 14; V gene: TRBV5-8; clone size: NA; D gene: NA; J gene: TRBJ2-5; CDR3 protein: CASSLQGYQETQYF; CDR3 DNA: TGTGCCAGCAGCTTACAGGGTTACCAAGAGACCCAGTACTTC
CDR3 length: 17; V gene: TRBV28; clone size: NA; D gene: NA; J gene: TRBJ2-1; CDR3 protein: CASSLFRGGASYNEQFF; CDR3 DNA: TGTGCCAGCAGTTTATTCAGGGGGGGGGCCTCCTACAATGAGCAGTTCTTC
CDR3 length: 13; V gene: TRBV9; clone size: NA; D gene: NA; J gene: TRBJ2-5; CDR3 protein: CASSVVGGETQYF; CDR3 DNA: TGTGCCAGCAGCGTAGTCGGCGGAGAGACCCAGTACTTC